The 13 T cell receptor beta chains given below trace back to one sample, sequenced in a study of blood T cells in healthy people across ages. Sample-barcoded 5' priming and a J-beta primer mix drove a second PCR of about 6 to 12 cycles. TCRdb ran MiXCR on the 5' RACE reads and lists one entry per CDR3 protein. The sample contains fewer than 950,000 distinct CDR3 sequences, about 36% of which appear only once. Material for sequencing was blood. These receptors originate from a man aged 18-30 years in good health.

This rearrangement joins TRBV5-1 to TRBJ1-1; D may be TRBD1 (6 bases). V was shortened by 5 bases and J by 4 bases, with 18 bases between the two germline ends. Germline CDR1 reads SGHRS; CDR2 reads YFSETQ. There are 15 residues in the CDR3. CDR3 sequence: CASRDDRWGGTEAFF. The CDR3 coding sequence is TGCGCCAGCAGGGACGACAGGTGGGGAGGCACTGAAGCTTTCTTT. Combining the CDR3 with reference TRBV5-1 and TRBJ1-1 gives the whole variable domain KAGVTQTPRYLIKTRGQQVTLSCSPISGHRSVSWYQQTPGQGLQFLFEYFSETQRNKGNFPGRFSGRQFSNSRSEMNVSTLELGDSALYLCASRDDRWGGTEAFFGQGTRLTVV.

The chain links TRBV5-5 to TRBJ2-7, with D unclear. Trimming left V 0 bases short and J 7 bases short, with 11 bases between. The CDR3 extends over 13 amino acids. CDR1 and CDR2 (germline): SGHKS, YYEKEE (reference sequence). The CDR3 reads CASSLDSNNEQYF. The CDR3 DNA follows: TGTGCCAGCAGCTTGGACAGCAACAATGAGCAGTACTTC.

Notes on this clonotype: Germline and junction disagree at one end, which may indicate a read error. The chain recombines TRBV5-5 with TRBJ1-4; tentatively, D is TRBD1 (5 bases). Germline CDR1 is SGHKS and CDR2 is YYEKEE (reference sequence). This CDR3 has 14 amino acids. CDR3 sequence: CANSLRGNNEKLFF. DNA for the CDR3: TGTGCCAACAGCTTGAGGGGAAATAATGAAAAACTGTTTTTT.

The chain is built from TRBV6-6 and TRBJ1-1; no clear D. CDR3 length equals 10 residues. V lost 10 bases to trimming and J lost 4 bases, with 7 bases between them. Germline V lookup: CDR1 MNHNY, CDR2 SVGAGI (reference sequence). The CDR3 region is CATLGTEAFF. The CDR3, as DNA: TGTGCCACTCTAGGCACTGAAGCTTTCTTT.

The chain carries TRBV12-3 or TRBV12-4 and TRBJ2-1, with D perhaps given as TRBD1 or TRBD2 (5 bases each). Between the trimmed V and J ends, which lost 5 bases and 9 bases, there was a span of 11 bases. CDR3 length equals 12 residues. CDR3 amino acids: CASSPIGAEQFF. CDR3 bases: TGTGCCAGCAGTCCCATCGGGGCTGAGCAGTTCTTC.

V gene TRBV6-1 combines with J gene TRBJ1-5; no reliable D call. Deletions cut 2 bases from V and 2 bases from J, with 7 bases between. Germline assignment: CDR1 MNHNS and CDR2 SASEGT. The CDR3 is 14 amino acids. The CDR3 sequence: CASSERMGNQPQHF. Here the CDR3 DNA reads TGTGCCAGCAGTGAACGCATGGGCAATCAGCCCCAGCATTTT.

The genes are TRBV7-8 and TRBJ2-4; D perhaps matches TRBD1 (6 bases). Germline V gives CDR1 SGHVS, CDR2 FQNEAQ. CDR3 size: 17 residues. V was pared by 5 bases and J by 1 base, with 18 bases between. The CDR3 DNA reads TGTGCCAGCAGCGCCAAACAGGGAAGTGTGGCCAAAAACATTCAGTACTTC. This sequence encodes CASSAKQGSVAKNIQYF.

About this clonotype itself: A much larger clone sits a single nucleotide away, making a read error possible. This chain uses TRBV20-1 with TRBJ2-4; possible D gene TRBD2, 5 bases. Germline V gives CDR1 DFQATT, CDR2 SNEGSKA (reference sequence). The CDR3 contains 14 residues. The DNA for the CDR3 is TGCGGTGCACGTGAGGGATCAGCCAAAAACATTCAGTACTTC. Its protein product is CGAREGSAKNIQYF.

V gene TRBV7-2 combines with J gene TRBJ1-1, with D possibly being TRBD1 (6 bases). This CDR3 comprises 14 residues. Germline CDR1 and CDR2: SGHTA and FQGNSA. The V end was cut by 5 bases, the J end by 5 bases, with 15 bases between. DNA of the CDR3: TGTGCCAGCAGCCCAGGACAGCGTGGTACTGAAGCTTTCTTT. Translated: CASSPGQRGTEAFF.

CDR3 region: CASSSDVIQGNEQFF. Here the CDR3 DNA reads TGTGCCAGCAGCTCGGACGTAATCCAGGGCAATGAGCAGTTCTTC. The chain has TRBV9 and TRBJ2-1; D is possibly TRBD1 (5 bases). The CDR3 runs to 15 residues. Germline V gene lookup returns CDR1 SGDLS and CDR2 YYNGEE. V lost 4 bases and J lost 6, with 17 bases in between. The complete variable domain, with remaining parts taken from reference TRBV9 and TRBJ2-1, reads DSGVTQTPKHLITATGQRVTLRCSPRSGDLSVYWYQQSLDQGLQFLIQYYNGEERAKGNILERFSAQQFPDLHSELNLSSLELGDSALYFCASSSDVIQGNEQFFGPGTRLTVL.

This clonotype was observed a handful of times. J is TRBJ1-2 and V is TRBV14; no clear D. Germline loops: CDR1 SGHDN, CDR2 FVKESK. The CDR3 spans 11 residues. V shed 0 bases and J shed 9 bases, with 5 bases lying between them. The CDR3 spells CASSQEERYTF. CDR3 DNA: TGTGCCAGCAGCCAAGAGGAGCGCTACACCTTC.

The chain joins TRBV4-1 to TRBJ2-5; 12 bases agree with TRBD2. The V and J ends lost 0 bases and 5 bases, in that order; junction bases with no gene match: 13. The CDR3 covers 19 residues. CDR1 and CDR2 (germline): MGHRA, YSYEKL. CDR3 region: CASSQEGHLAGGLDETQYF. The DNA for the CDR3 is TGCGCCAGCAGCCAAGAAGGTCATCTAGCGGGGGGGCTGGATGAGACCCAGTACTTC.

This clonotype was found once. The chain joins TRBV7-2 to TRBJ2-7, with a weak D call TRBD1 (5 bases). The germline CDR1 and CDR2 sequences are SGHTA and FQGNSA. The CDR3 is 15 amino acids. V gave up 1 base and J gave up 7 bases, with 17 bases separating them. CDR3 sequence (DNA): TGTGCCAGCAGCTTAGGGCTAGAGGCGGACAATGAGCAGTACTTC. Its translation: CASSLGLEADNEQYF.